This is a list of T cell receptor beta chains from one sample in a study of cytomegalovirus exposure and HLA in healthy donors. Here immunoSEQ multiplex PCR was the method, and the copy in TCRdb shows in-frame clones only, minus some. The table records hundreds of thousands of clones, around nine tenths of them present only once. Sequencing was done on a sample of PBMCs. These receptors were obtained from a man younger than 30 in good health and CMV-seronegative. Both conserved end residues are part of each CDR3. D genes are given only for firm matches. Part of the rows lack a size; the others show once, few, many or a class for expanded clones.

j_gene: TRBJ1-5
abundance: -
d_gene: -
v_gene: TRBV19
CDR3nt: TGTGCCAGTAGTCTCGGGAATAGCAATCAGCCCCAGCATTTT
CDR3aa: CASSLGNSNQPQHF

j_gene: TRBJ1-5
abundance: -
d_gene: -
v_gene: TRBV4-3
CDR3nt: TGCGCCAGCAGCCAGACAGCATATAGCAATCAGCCCCAGCATTTT
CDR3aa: CASSQTAYSNQPQHF

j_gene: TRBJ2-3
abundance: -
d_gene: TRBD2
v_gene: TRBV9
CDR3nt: TGTGCCAGCAGCCCTCGAGGGAGGGTCACAGATACGCAGTATTTT
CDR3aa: CASSPRGRVTDTQYF

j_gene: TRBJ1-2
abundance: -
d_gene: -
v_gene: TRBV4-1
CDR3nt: TGCGCCAGCAGCCCATACACGGGGATTAACTATGGCTACACCTTC
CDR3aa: CASSPYTGINYGYTF

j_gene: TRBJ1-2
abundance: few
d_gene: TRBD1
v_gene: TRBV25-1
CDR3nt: TGTGCCAGCACGGAAGGACAGGAAGCTAACTATGGCTACACCTTC
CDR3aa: CASTEGQEANYGYTF

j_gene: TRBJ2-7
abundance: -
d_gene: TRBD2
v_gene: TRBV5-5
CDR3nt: TGTGCCAGCAGCTTGGCCTGGGCTAGCGGCGAGCAGTACTTC
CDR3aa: CASSLAWASGEQYF

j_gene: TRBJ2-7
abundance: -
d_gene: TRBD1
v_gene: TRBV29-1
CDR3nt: TGCAGCGTAGAGGGACAGGGAAAGGGTGAGCAGTACTTC
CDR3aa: CSVEGQGKGEQYF

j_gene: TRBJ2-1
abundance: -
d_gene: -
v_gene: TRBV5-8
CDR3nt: TGTGCCAGCAGAACGGACAATGAGCAGTTCTTC
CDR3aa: CASRTDNEQFF

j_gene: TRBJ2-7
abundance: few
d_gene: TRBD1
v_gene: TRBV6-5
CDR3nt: TGTGCCAGTCACTCCCCAGGGGGCGAGCAGTACTTC
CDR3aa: CASHSPGGEQYF

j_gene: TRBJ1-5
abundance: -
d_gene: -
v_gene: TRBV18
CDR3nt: TGTGCCAGCTCACCGGCCCACAATCAGCCCCAGCATTTT
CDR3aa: CASSPAHNQPQHF

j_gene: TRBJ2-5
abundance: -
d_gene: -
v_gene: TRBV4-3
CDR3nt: TGCGCCAGCAGCCAAGATGATGATTTCGGGACCCAGTACTTC
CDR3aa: CASSQDDDFGTQYF

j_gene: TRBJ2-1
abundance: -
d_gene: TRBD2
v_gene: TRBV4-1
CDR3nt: TGCGCCAGCAGCCAAGATGGTCTAGCGGGAGTAAATGAGCAGTTCTTC
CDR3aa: CASSQDGLAGVNEQFF

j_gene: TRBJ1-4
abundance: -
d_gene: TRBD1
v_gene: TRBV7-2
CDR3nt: TGTGCCAGCAGCTTGAGGGGACAGCCTAATGAAAAACTGTTTTTT
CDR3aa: CASSLRGQPNEKLFF

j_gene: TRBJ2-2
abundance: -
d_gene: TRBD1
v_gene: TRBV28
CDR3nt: TGTGCCAGCAGTACCCGGACAGGGGGGCCCGGGGAGCTGTTTTTT
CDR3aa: CASSTRTGGPGELFF

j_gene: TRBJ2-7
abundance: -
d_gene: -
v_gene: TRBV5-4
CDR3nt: TGTGCCAGCAGCTTGGCGGGAGAATACGAGCAGTACTTC
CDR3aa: CASSLAGEYEQYF

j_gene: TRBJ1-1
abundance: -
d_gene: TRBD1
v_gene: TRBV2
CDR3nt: TGTGCCAGCAACCCCGGACAGGGGCGGGGTAACACTGAAGCTTTCTTT
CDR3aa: CASNPGQGRGNTEAFF

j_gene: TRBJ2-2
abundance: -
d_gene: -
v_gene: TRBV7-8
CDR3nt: TGTGCCAGCAGCTTAGCACCCCTCCGGAGTTCCGCAGGGGAGCTGTTTTTT
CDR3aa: CASSLAPLRSSAGELFF

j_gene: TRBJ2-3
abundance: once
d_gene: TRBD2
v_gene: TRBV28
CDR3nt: TGTGCCAGCAGTTCACTGTGGCGGGAGATAAGCACAGATACGCAGTATTTT
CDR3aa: CASSSLWREISTDTQYF

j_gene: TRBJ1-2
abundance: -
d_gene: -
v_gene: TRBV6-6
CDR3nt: TGTGCCAGCAGTTATCGGCAGGGAAACTATGGCTACACCTTC
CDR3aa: CASSYRQGNYGYTF

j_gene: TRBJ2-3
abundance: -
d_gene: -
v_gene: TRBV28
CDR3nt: TGTGCCAGCAGTTTAAGGGACTTCACAGATACGCAGTATTTT
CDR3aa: CASSLRDFTDTQYF